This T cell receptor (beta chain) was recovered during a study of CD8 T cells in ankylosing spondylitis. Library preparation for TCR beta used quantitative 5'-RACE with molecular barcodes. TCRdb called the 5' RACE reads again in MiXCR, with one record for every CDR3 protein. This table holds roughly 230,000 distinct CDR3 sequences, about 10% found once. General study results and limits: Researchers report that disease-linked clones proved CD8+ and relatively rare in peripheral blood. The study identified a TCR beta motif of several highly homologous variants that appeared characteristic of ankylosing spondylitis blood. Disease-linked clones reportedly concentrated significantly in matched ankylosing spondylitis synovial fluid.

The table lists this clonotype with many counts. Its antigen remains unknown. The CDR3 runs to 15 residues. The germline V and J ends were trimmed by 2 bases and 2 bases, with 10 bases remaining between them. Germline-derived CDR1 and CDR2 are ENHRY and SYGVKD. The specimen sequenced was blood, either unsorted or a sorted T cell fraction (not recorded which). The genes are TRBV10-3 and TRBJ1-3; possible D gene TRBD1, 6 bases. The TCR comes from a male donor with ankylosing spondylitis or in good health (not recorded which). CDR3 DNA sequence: TGTGCCATCAGTGAGACAGGGAACGCTGGAAACACCATATATTTT. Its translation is CAISETGNAGNTIYF.